This T cell receptor beta chain came from a study of molecular identifiers for immune sequencing clone quantification (dated 2018 in TCRdb). In the study overall: For a replicate experiment, RNA from around 20,000 or 99,000 naive CD8 T cells was divided into five aliquots, and four of the five aliquots were sequenced. The study was a methods study using CD8 T cells to benchmark molecular-identifier clustering-based TCR repertoire sequencing (MIDCIRS) and TCR RNA copy counting.

V loses 4 bases at its end and J loses 4 bases; junction bases beyond the gene matches: 17. Counted from cysteine to phenylalanine, this CDR3 has 18 amino acids. Just CDR3 DNA is preserved here, 54 bases in frame from base 1. In the germline V gene, CDR1 corresponds to SGHRS and CDR2 to YFSETQ. Paper-wide results and their limitations: The naive libraries included spiked-in Jurkat TCR RNA (fewer than eleven copies' worth), and this RNA is not part of the donor repertoire. When barcode sub-clustering was omitted, TCR diversity was inflated by chimeric consensus sequences, with chimeras reaching as high as 47%. Modeling indicated approximately 3.1 TCR RNA copies recovered per cell, compared with 9 to 10 by digital PCR, which implies a capture efficiency of 25% to 35%. Highly expanded clone sizes could be underestimated if identical TCR molecules share a barcode. In CMV-specific effector cells, clones with more than 20 RNA copies accounted for over 97% of molecules, whereas in naive cells such clones accounted for under 1%. Spiked-in Jurkat TCR RNA equal to a single cell's worth was reported to be detectable even within 1,100,000 naive CD8 T cells.

Libraries of naive CD8 T cells were built from approximately 20,000 to 1,000,000 sorted cells, with 10%, 30% or 50% of the purified RNA used. Naive CD8 T cells were FACS-sorted as CD8+CD4-CCR7+CD45RA+ on a BD FACSAria II into RLT Plus buffer. Around 11 TCR copies' worth of Jurkat RNA were spiked into roughly 17,000-1,100,000 naive CD8 T cell samples to test detection sensitivity. CD8 T cells were enriched with RosetteSep CD8+ T Cell Enrichment Cocktail and Ficoll-Paque, followed by ACK red cell lysis. The method behind the library was PCR. Instrument on record: NextSeq 500. Bulk TCR libraries were made following a previously described method, with the TCR primers given in Table S5. Purification of total RNA was performed with the Qiagen AllPrep DNA/RNA kit. Before analysis, reads from multiple sequencing runs of one library were combined. In the paper's pipeline: Reads were retained only if an exact TCR constant sequence was present, and the retained reads were trimmed to 150 nt and grouped according to their 12-nt molecular barcodes. Reads inside each barcode group were sub-clustered using a 15% Levenshtein threshold, and a quality-weighted consensus sequence was constructed for each RNA molecule. Non-functional sequences were removed, as were lower-count sequences one edit away from another. On the basis of fitting two negative binomial distributions, barcode sub-clusters with fewer than 20% of the maximum read count were discarded. TCRdb trimmed public reads at Q25 via fastp, called clones via MiXCR and kept in-frame beta chains. Every CDR3 protein is listed once, alongside the most common genes and DNA of its rows. It is TCRdb's table, rather than the study itself, that gives the V and J calls and clone size. The sample contains approximately 550,000 distinct CDR3 sequences, about 25% of them found a single time. In total, the top ten clones hold over 0.6% of the sample.

The table lists this clonotype with a few counts. No cognate antigen has been identified for it. Base qualities are not provided; no much larger clone lies one nucleotide away. The sequence was collected from a human donor in good health. Some libraries in this study had Jurkat cell RNA spiked in. The chain is made from TRBV5-1 and TRBJ2-5; TRBD2 agrees with 9 junctional bases. Sequenced sample: naive CD8+ T cells from blood, with Jurkat cell RNA spiked in. The sample's cell subset or site, from its label and the paper: FACS-sorted CD8+CD4-CCR7+CD45RA+ naive T cells. In nucleotide form, the sequence is TGCGCCAGCAGCCCGGATGGTATGGTGGCGGGAGGGTCAGAGACCCAGTACTTC. Translation gives CASSPDGMVAGGSETQYF.